The text below deals with one T cell receptor (beta chain). This entry belongs to a study of blood T cell repertoires in COVID-19. At the level of the study: The United States, Italy and Spain supplied acute and convalescent COVID-19 samples. Sources were T cells, B-cell-depleted T cells, or PBMCs; the material itself was cDNA or gDNA.

The CDR3 extends over 15 amino acids. Trimming cost V 0 bases and J 0 bases; bases outside gene matches: 2. Per germline, CDR1 SGHVS and CDR2 FQNEAQ. In the original processing: Reference gene primer amplification yielded estimated nucleated cell counts. The method was immunoSEQ multiplex PCR; TCRdb's version includes in-frame clones alone and lacks a portion of them. V, J and clone size are taken as reported in that table, and D and trimming were inferred from the DNA itself. The profile shows around 53,000 clones, about 70% of them singletons. This chain links TRBV7-8 with TRBJ2-7, with TRBD1 matching over 7 bases. This TCR came from a man in his fifties or sixties with active or convalescent COVID-19. The source material was peripheral blood. The CDR3 reads CASSLAQGPSYEQYF. The DNA for the CDR3 is TGTGCCAGCAGCTTAGCACAGGGGCCCTCCTACGAGCAGTACTTC.